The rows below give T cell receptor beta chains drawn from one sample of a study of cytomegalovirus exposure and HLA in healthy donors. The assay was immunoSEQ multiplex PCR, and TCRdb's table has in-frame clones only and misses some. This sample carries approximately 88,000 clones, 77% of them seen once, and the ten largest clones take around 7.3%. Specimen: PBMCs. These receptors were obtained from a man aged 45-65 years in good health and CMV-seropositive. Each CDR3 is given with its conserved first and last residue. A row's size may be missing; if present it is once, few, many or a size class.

CASSLGVKGQGRGDYGYTF	TRBV7-9	TRBJ1-2	.
CASSLERFSYEQYF	TRBV11-1	TRBJ2-7	few
CASSLLGDYYEQYF	TRBV28	TRBJ2-7	few
CASSEPPGTGTGSPLHF	TRBV2	TRBJ1-6	few
CASSFLQVSYEQYF	TRBV5-5	TRBJ2-7	few
CASSVGTANEKLFF	TRBV5-1	TRBJ1-4	few
CASFGGITVSQLNYGYTF	TRBV19	TRBJ1-2	once
CASSTTIQGDQPQHF	TRBV18	TRBJ1-5	.
CASSQGGGGGNEQFF	TRBV4-3	TRBJ2-1	.
CASSEWGTGNNEQFF	TRBV6-1	TRBJ2-1	few
CASNQGNQPQHF	TRBV19	TRBJ1-5	.
CASSTASDRGRGGYPF	TRBV5-4	TRBJ1-2	.
CASTGFSGNTIYF	TRBV30	TRBJ1-3	.
CASSQAGTGVEPQHF	TRBV7-9	TRBJ1-5	.
CASKIWGQGPYEQYF	TRBV19	TRBJ2-7	.
CASRNTGGADGYTF	TRBV6-1	TRBJ1-2	.
CATSRDRGSGNTIYF	TRBV15	TRBJ1-3	.
CASSAGQGGEQYF	TRBV5-1	TRBJ2-7	.
CASSLGVSGPNYGYTF	TRBV5-6	TRBJ1-2	.
CASNVGREGGQPQHF	TRBV19	TRBJ1-5	.
CASSLLQTSSNSGANVLTF	TRBV5-1	TRBJ2-6	.
CASSEQGSWSLREAFF	TRBV6-1	TRBJ1-1	.